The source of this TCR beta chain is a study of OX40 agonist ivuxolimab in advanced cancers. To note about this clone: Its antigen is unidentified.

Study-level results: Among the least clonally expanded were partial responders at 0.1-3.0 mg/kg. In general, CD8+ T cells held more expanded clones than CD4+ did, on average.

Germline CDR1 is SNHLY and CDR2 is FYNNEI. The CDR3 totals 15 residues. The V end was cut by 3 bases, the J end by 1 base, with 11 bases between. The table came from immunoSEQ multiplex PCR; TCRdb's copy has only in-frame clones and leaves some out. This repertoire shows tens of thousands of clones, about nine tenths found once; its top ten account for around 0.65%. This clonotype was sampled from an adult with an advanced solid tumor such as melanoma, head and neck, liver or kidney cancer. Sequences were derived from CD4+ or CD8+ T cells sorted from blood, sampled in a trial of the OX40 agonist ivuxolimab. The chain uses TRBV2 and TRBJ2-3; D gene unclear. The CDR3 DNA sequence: TGTGCCAGCAGTGATGGGTCAGCTGGCACAGATACGCAGTATTTT. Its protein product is CASSDGSAGTDTQYF.